This entry lists 15 T cell receptor beta chains sequenced from one sample in a study of shared clonotypes between healthy human individuals. This table comes from immunoSEQ multiplex PCR, and its TCRdb copy is limited to in-frame clones, with some not included. The repertoire includes approximately 980,000 clones, 70% to 85% of them detected once, and about 1.5% sits in the top ten. Source material: memory CD4+ T cells sorted from blood. Subset: CD45RA-negative fraction. Source of these receptors: a man aged 18-30 years in good health.

This chain uses TRBV30 with TRBJ1-2, with 9 bases identical to TRBD1. V shed 0 bases, J shed 7 bases, and the junction held 3 bases outside the gene matches. Germline V gene lookup returns CDR1 GTSNPN and CDR2 SVGIG (reference sequence). This CDR3 has 13 residues. CDR3: CAWSVGTGSGYTF. The CDR3 bases are TGTGCCTGGAGTGTTGGGACAGGGTCTGGCTACACCTTC.

This clone was observed at least ten times. The chain combines TRBV4-1 with TRBJ1-6; 12 bases line up with TRBD1. V shed 0 bases and J 10 bases; nucleotides not matched to a gene: 7. Germline lookup yields CDR1 MGHRA and CDR2 YSYEKL. The CDR3 has 17 amino acids. The CDR3 is CASSQDPLGTGGSPLHF. The CDR3 coding sequence is TGCGCCAGCAGCCAAGATCCTCTAGGGACAGGGGGCTCACCCCTCCACTTT.

The chain uses TRBV11-2 and TRBJ2-3; D possibly corresponds to TRBD1 (5 bases). In germline, CDR1 is SGHAT, CDR2 FQNNGV. The CDR3 spans 14 residues. Trimming shortened V by 1 base and J by 2 bases, and 7 bases separated the two germline ends. This CDR3 reads CASSLGQYTDTQYF. CDR3 DNA sequence: TGTGCCAGCAGCTTAGGACAGTACACAGATACGCAGTATTTT.

The rearrangement uses TRBV6-5 and TRBJ1-3; maybe TRBD1 (6 bases). CDR3 length: 14 amino acids. Germline CDR1 reads MNHEY; CDR2 reads SVGAGI. V was cut by 11 bases and J by 0 bases, with 14 bases left in between. CDR3 sequence: CASSGGLSGNTIYF. CDR3 bases: TGTGCCTCCAGTGGGGGGCTCTCTGGAAACACCATATATTTT.

This clone was detected only a few times. The chain uses TRBV30 and TRBJ1-2; D is unclear. Germline-derived CDR1 and CDR2 are GTSNPN and SVGIG (reference sequence). Trimming pared 5 bases from V and 5 bases from J, leaving 12 bases between. The CDR3 covers 12 residues. The CDR3 here is CAWGPWRYGYTF. The CDR3 DNA sequence: TGTGCCTGGGGGCCCTGGAGATATGGCTACACCTTC.

In its sample, this clone was seen once. The rearrangement uses TRBV7-2 and TRBJ2-7; no definite D call. With 4 bases removed from V and 0 bases from J, the gap between germline ends came to 10 bases. Germline CDR1 is SGHTA and CDR2 is FQGNSA. The CDR3 has 14 amino acids. The CDR3 DNA is TGTGCCAGCAGCTCCCCTCAGAGCTCCTACGAGCAGTACTTC. It is translated as CASSSPQSSYEQYF. Using reference TRBV7-2 and TRBJ2-7 for the parts outside the CDR3, the full variable domain is GAGVSQSPSNKVTEKGKDVELRCDPISGHTALYWYRQSLGQGLEFLIYFQGNSAPDKSGLPSDRFSAERTGGSVSTLTIQRTQQEDSAVYLCASSSPQSSYEQYFGPGTRLTVT.

Concerning this clone: Other DNA sequences in this specimen translate into the identical CDR3. The V call is TRBV6-1, the J call TRBJ2-7; D is unclear. V was trimmed by 2 bases and J by 6 bases, leaving 8 bases between them. The V gene's germline CDR1 is MNHNS and CDR2 SASEGT. The CDR3 contains 12 residues. DNA for the CDR3: TGTGCCAGCAGTGAATTAGGCCGCGAGCAGTACTTC. Residues: CASSELGREQYF.

This clone was seen a single time. The chain combines TRBV29-1 with TRBJ2-2; 10 bases are shared with TRBD2. Germline-derived CDR1 and CDR2 are SQVTM and ANQGSEA. V dropped 7 bases and J dropped 7; count of bases not matched to a gene: 9. This CDR3 is built from 14 residues. CDR3 sequence reads: CSARPGTSDGELFF. CDR3 nucleotide sequence: TGCAGCGCTCGTCCCGGGACTAGCGACGGGGAGCTGTTTTTT.

Turning to this clone: A junction boundary mismatches the germline segment, possibly from a read error. J is TRBJ2-7 and V is TRBV4-3; TRBD1 is a possible D gene (6 bases). The germline V gene encodes CDR1 LGHNA and CDR2 YSLEER. The length of the CDR3 is 13 residues. The DNA of the CDR3 is TGCGCCAGCAGCCTACAGGGCTCCAACGAGCAGTACTTC. Its translation: CASSLQGSNEQYF.

Worth noting for this clone: Within the sample, other DNA sequences also encode this same CDR3. The V and J genes are TRBV7-9 and TRBJ2-2, with unresolved D. The germline V and J ends were trimmed by 4 bases and 6 bases, with 6 bases remaining between them. CDR3 length equals 12 residues. CDR1 SEHNR and CDR2 FQNEAQ come from the germline V gene (reference sequence). The CDR3 loop is CASSSAPGELFF. In DNA, the CDR3 is TGTGCCAGCAGCTCAGCCCCCGGGGAGCTGTTTTTT.

Regarding this clone: Other DNA variants within this sample encode the same CDR3. This chain links TRBV5-1 with TRBJ1-2; no clear D gene. This CDR3 has 12 residues. The V end lost 0 bases, the J end lost 5 bases, and 5 bases lay between the germline ends. Per the germline V gene, CDR1 is SGHRS and CDR2 is YFSETQ. The CDR3 sequence: CASSLGDYGYTF. The CDR3 DNA sequence: TGCGCCAGCAGCTTGGGAGATTATGGCTACACCTTC.

A remark on this clone: Since a far larger clone is one base different, this is likely a read error. The V call is TRBV25-1, the J call TRBJ1-2; D may be TRBD1 (5 bases). The CDR3 contains 13 residues. CDR1 is MGHDK and CDR2 is SYGVNS in the germline V gene. V shed 3 bases and J shed 4 bases, with 9 bases lying between them. The CDR3 loop reads CASSEAGGYGYTF. The CDR3 DNA is TGTGCCAGCAGTGAGGCGGGGGGCTATGGCTACACCTTC.

Only one count was recorded for this clone. The chain has TRBV9 and TRBJ1-1, with 7 bases that match TRBD1. Germline-derived CDR1 and CDR2 are SGDLS and YYNGEE. The V segment lost 4 bases and the J segment 1 base; nucleotides outside the gene matches: 4. The CDR3 spans 14 residues. CDR3: CASSKWTGNTEAFF. CDR3 in DNA: TGTGCCAGCAGCAAGTGGACAGGGAACACTGAAGCTTTCTTT.

The rearrangement joins TRBV7-2 to TRBJ1-5; D remains unclear. The CDR3 loop spans 13 amino acids. Germline V gene lookup returns CDR1 SGHTA and CDR2 FQGNSA. V was shortened by 4 bases and J by 9 bases, with 13 bases between the two germline ends. The CDR3 loop is CASSSSQSLPQHF. The CDR3 DNA sequence: TGTGCCAGCAGCTCGTCCCAGAGTCTGCCCCAGCATTTT.

The chain employs TRBV5-1 and TRBJ2-3; 7 bases fit TRBD1. The CDR3 spans 14 residues. The trim removed 2 bases at V and 2 bases at J, leaving 2 bases unmatched. The V gene's germline CDR1 is SGHRS and CDR2 YFSETQ. The DNA for the CDR3 is TGCGCCAGCAGCTTAGACAGGGCCACAGATACGCAGTATTTT. This sequence encodes CASSLDRATDTQYF.